Each of the 14 T cell receptor beta chains below was sequenced from the same sample in a study of T cells expressing NK-cell markers. TCRdb re-called the 5' RACE reads and catalogs CDR3 proteins one per entry, DNA excluded. With a few hundred thousand distinct CDR3 sequences in the sample, the ten largest clones hold roughly 1.4%. The specimen sequenced was blood T cells: a sorted CD56 or NKG2C T cell subset, CD4+ or CD8+ T cells, or bulk PBMC T cells (not recorded which). Receptor source: a woman in her fifties or sixties in good health.

The chain uses TRBV29-1 and TRBJ1-2; the TRBD1 assignment by TCRdb is unverifiable without DNA. Germline V gene lookup returns CDR1 SQVTM and CDR2 ANQGSEA. This CDR3 region has 13 residues. The CDR3 region is CSVEPGPNYGYTF.

V usage is TRBV29-1 and J usage is TRBJ1-3. Germline V gene data show CDR1 as SQVTM and CDR2 as ANQGSEA. This CDR3 is built from 13 residues. The CDR3 protein is CSVYTSSGNTIYF. Complete variable domain (other parts from reference TRBV29-1 and TRBJ1-3): SAVISQKPSRDICQRGTSLTIQCQVDSQVTMMFWYRQQPGQSLTLIATANQGSEATYESGFVIDKFPISRPNLTFSTLTVSNMSPEDSSIYLCSVYTSSGNTIYFGEGSWLTVV.

J is TRBJ2-3 and V is TRBV29-1; as DNA is missing, the TRBD1 call by TCRdb cannot be tested. The CDR3 has 15 amino acids. From germline, CDR1 is SQVTM and CDR2 ANQGSEA. The CDR3 region is CSGATGRPDTDTQYF.

The CDR3 sequence is CASLGQEGRPTEAFF. This chain uses TRBV2 with TRBJ1-1; TCRdb's D call, TRBD1, is unchecked because there is no DNA. Per germline, CDR1 SNHLY and CDR2 FYNNEI. This CDR3 contains 15 residues.

The V and J genes are TRBV29-1 and TRBJ2-2; TCRdb proposes TRBD2, but this gene call is untestable without DNA. The CDR3 consists of 15 residues. Germline V gene lookup returns CDR1 SQVTM and CDR2 ANQGSEA. The CDR3 loop reads CSVGSLAGTTGELFF.

The V call is TRBV5-5, the J call TRBJ2-2; TCRdb calls TRBD1, which cannot be checked without DNA. The CDR3 runs 14 residues. CDR1 is SGHKS and CDR2 is YYEKEE in the germline V gene (reference sequence). CDR3 region: CASSLLDTGGELFF.

The chain employs TRBV10-3 and TRBJ2-3. There are 12 residues in the CDR3. Per germline, CDR1 ENHRY and CDR2 SYGVKD. This CDR3 is CAIGVFSDTQYF.

The rearrangement links TRBV10-3 to TRBJ2-2; checking the TCRdb D call of TRBD1 is not possible without DNA. The CDR3 extends over 17 amino acids. Germline CDR1 reads ENHRY; CDR2 reads SYGVKD. The CDR3 spells CAISANPGQANTGELFF.

V is TRBV12-3 or TRBV12-4 and J is TRBJ1-5. This CDR3 contains 15 residues. This CDR3 reads CASRWDGRVNQPQHF.

This sequence joins TRBV4-1 and TRBJ1-5; the D call from TCRdb, TRBD1, cannot be confirmed without DNA. Germline V gene lookup returns CDR1 MGHRA and CDR2 YSYEKL. The CDR3 has 11 amino acids. This CDR3 reads CASSGGGPQHF.

The CDR3 protein is CASSSARNQPQHF. This rearrangement joins TRBV12-3 or TRBV12-4 to TRBJ1-5. CDR3 length: 13 residues.

V and J are TRBV4-1 and TRBJ2-1; TCRdb outputs TRBD2, but without DNA this stays unchecked. CDR1 and CDR2 from the germline V gene are MGHRA and YSYEKL. This CDR3 has 17 amino acids. CDR3 loop: CASSTPSGSNSYNEQFF.

CDR3 sequence reads: CASSGQGVHNEQFF. The genes are TRBV5-1 and TRBJ2-1. Germline V gene lookup returns CDR1 SGHRS and CDR2 YFSETQ. The CDR3 runs 14 residues.

The chain recombines TRBV3-1 with TRBJ1-3. Germline V gives CDR1 LGHDT, CDR2 YNNKEL (reference sequence). The CDR3 covers 13 residues. The CDR3 region is CASRRGSGNTIYF.